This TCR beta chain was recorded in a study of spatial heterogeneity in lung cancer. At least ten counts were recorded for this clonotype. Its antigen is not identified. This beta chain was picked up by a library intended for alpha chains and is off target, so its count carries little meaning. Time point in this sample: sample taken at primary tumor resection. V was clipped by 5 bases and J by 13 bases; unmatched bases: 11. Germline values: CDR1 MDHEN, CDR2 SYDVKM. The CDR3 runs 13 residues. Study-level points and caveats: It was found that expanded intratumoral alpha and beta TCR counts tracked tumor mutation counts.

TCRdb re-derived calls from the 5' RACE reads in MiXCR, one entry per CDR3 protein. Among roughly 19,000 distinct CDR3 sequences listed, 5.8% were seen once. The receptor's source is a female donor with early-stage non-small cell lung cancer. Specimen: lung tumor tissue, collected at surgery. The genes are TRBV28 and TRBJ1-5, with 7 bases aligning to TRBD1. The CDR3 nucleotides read TGTGCCAGCAGTCCGTTTGGAAGGGGGCGACAGCATTTT. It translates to CASSPFGRGRQHF.